This passage covers 5 T cell receptor beta chains from one sample sequenced in a study of identical twins. Using its own MiXCR run on the 5' RACE reads, TCRdb lists one record per CDR3 protein. The table shows 550,000 to 700,000 distinct CDR3 sequences, with nearly 10% occurring only once. The same sample was also studied in work on yellow fever vaccine responses in identical twins.

The sample comprised PBMCs. These receptors originate from a young woman in good health.

The rearrangement uses TRBV20-1 and TRBJ2-7; perhaps TRBD1 as D (6 bases). Germline CDR1 is DFQATT and CDR2 is SNEGSKA (reference sequence). The CDR3 runs 14 residues. Trimming removed 7 bases at V and 1 base at J, with 17 bases between. The CDR3 DNA is TGCAGTGTCAGGAGCAGGGGATTATCCTACGAGCAGTACTTC. Its translation: CSVRSRGLSYEQYF.

This clonotype appeared many times. The J gene is TRBJ1-2, the V gene TRBV18; 7 bases fit TRBD1. V lost 2 bases and J lost 8; bases outside the gene matches: 5. The CDR3 sequence is 13 residues long. CDR1 is KGHSH and CDR2 is LQKENI in the germline V gene. The CDR3 DNA follows: TGTGCCAGCTCACCAGAGGGGGCGCGCGGCTACACCTTC. Translation gives CASSPEGARGYTF.

The sample holds one count of this clonotype. The V call is TRBV7-2, the J call TRBJ2-3; D ambiguous. Looked up from germline, CDR1 is SGHTA and CDR2 is FQGNSA. This CDR3 spans 14 amino acids. V was clipped by 2 bases and J by 3 bases, with 9 bases between them. The CDR3 loop reads CASSLPPSTDTQYF. CDR3 DNA: TGTGCCAGCAGCTTACCCCCAAGTACAGATACGCAGTATTTT. Variable domain in full (rest from reference TRBV7-2 and TRBJ2-3): GAGVSQSPSNKVTEKGKDVELRCDPISGHTALYWYRQSLGQGLEFLIYFQGNSAPDKSGLPSDRFSAERTGGSVSTLTIQRTQQEDSAVYLCASSLPPSTDTQYFGPGTRLTVL.

This clonotype was detected a few times. The J gene is TRBJ2-7, the V gene TRBV27; 8 nucleotides align to TRBD2. V lost 3 bases, J lost 0 bases, and 16 bases stayed unmatched. The CDR3 has 19 residues. Germline values: CDR1 MNHEY, CDR2 SMNVEV (reference sequence). CDR3 loop: CASSFAGLESSLSSYEQYF. In DNA form, the CDR3 reads TGTGCCAGCAGTTTTGCGGGACTAGAGAGCTCGTTAAGCTCCTACGAGCAGTACTTC.

DNA of the CDR3: TGCGCCAGCAGTGCCGGACAGAGCTACGAGCAGTACTTC. This translates into CASSAGQSYEQYF. V gene TRBV10-1 combines with J gene TRBJ2-7, with a weak D call TRBD1 (6 bases). Germline V CDR1 and CDR2: WNHNN, SYGVQD (reference sequence). The CDR3 consists of 13 residues. Trimming stripped 4 bases from V and 3 bases from J, with 10 bases between.